These 25 T cell receptor beta chains were sequenced from one sample in a study of response to subunit inactivated influenza vaccine. MiXCR was run by TCRdb on the RT-PCR reads, yielding one entry per CDR3 protein. This table holds about 180,000 distinct CDR3 sequences, about 10% found once. The material was CD8+ T cells sorted from PBMCs, obtained around 2 years after vaccination. These receptor sequences come from a man between 50 and 69 years old who received an inactivated influenza vaccine.

The CDR3: CASSHIQANYGYTF. Here the CDR3 DNA reads TGCGCCAGCAGCCACATACAGGCGAACTATGGCTACACCTTC. The rearrangement links TRBV4-1 to TRBJ1-2; D possibly corresponds to TRBD1 (5 bases). Germline V gene lookup returns CDR1 MGHRA and CDR2 YSYEKL. V lost 3 bases to trimming and J lost 2 bases, with 10 bases between them. CDR3 length equals 14 residues.

At least ten counts were recorded for this clonotype. V and J are TRBV28 and TRBJ2-3, with 12 nucleotides matching TRBD2. This CDR3 is built from 15 residues. The germline CDR1 and CDR2 sequences are MDHEN and SYDVKM. J gave up 7 bases and V 6 bases, and 8 bases lay outside the gene matches. The CDR3 loop reads CASRLTSGSAHTQYF. Written as DNA, the CDR3 is TGTGCCAGCAGACTGACTAGCGGGAGCGCACATACGCAGTATTTT. Full variable domain (missing parts from reference TRBV28 and TRBJ2-3): DVKVTQSSRYLVKRTGEKVFLECVQDMDHENMFWYRQDPGLGLRLIYFSYDVKMKEKGDIPEGYSVSREKKERFSLILESASTNQTSMYLCASRLTSGSAHTQYFGPGTRLTVL.

V usage is TRBV2 and J usage is TRBJ2-7; D remains unclear. CDR1 is SNHLY and CDR2 is FYNNEI in the germline V gene. The CDR3 contains 13 residues. The V and J ends lost 7 bases and 5 bases respectively, with 15 bases between them. The CDR3 spells CASTASRIDEQYF. CDR3 nucleotide sequence: TGTGCCAGCACCGCAAGTAGGATCGACGAGCAGTACTTC.

V is TRBV7-9 and J is TRBJ1-2, with TRBD1 as a possible D gene (5 bases). CDR3 length: 16 amino acids. V lost 1 base to trimming and J lost 5 bases, with 17 bases between them. CDR1 and CDR2 (germline): SEHNR, FQNEAQ (reference sequence). The CDR3 is CASSLGTGAYLYGYTF. The CDR3 DNA is TGTGCCAGCAGCTTAGGAACCGGGGCCTACCTTTATGGCTACACCTTC. The complete variable domain, with remaining parts taken from reference TRBV7-9 and TRBJ1-2, reads DTGVSQNPRHKITKRGQNVTFRCDPISEHNRLYWYRQTLGQGPEFLTYFQNEAQLEKSRLLSDRFSAERPKGSFSTLEIQRTEQGDSAMYLCASSLGTGAYLYGYTFGSGTRLTVV.

This clonotype was picked up a small number of times. J is TRBJ2-3 and V is TRBV7-9; 9 nucleotides match TRBD2. Germline CDR1 is SEHNR and CDR2 is FQNEAQ (reference sequence). This CDR3 comprises 17 residues. After removal of 5 bases from V and 5 bases from J, the junction contained 14 bases not matched to a gene. The CDR3: CASSPGEGLAPGDTQYF. CDR3 nucleotides: TGTGCCAGCAGCCCCGGGGAGGGACTAGCACCGGGAGATACGCAGTATTTT. Supplemented by reference TRBV7-9 and TRBJ2-3, the full variable domain reads DTGVSQNPRHKITKRGQNVTFRCDPISEHNRLYWYRQTLGQGPEFLTYFQNEAQLEKSRLLSDRFSAERPKGSFSTLEIQRTEQGDSAMYLCASSPGEGLAPGDTQYFGPGTRLTVL.

This clonotype was detected only a few times. The J gene is TRBJ2-3, the V gene TRBV7-8, with 8 bases aligning to TRBD2. The germline V gene encodes CDR1 SGHVS and CDR2 FQNEAQ. This CDR3 has 16 amino acids. V was pared by 4 bases and J by 7 bases, with 13 bases of the junction left unmatched. The CDR3 sequence: CASSSPEPGGLYTQYF. As DNA, the CDR3 is TGTGCCAGCAGCTCCCCGGAACCGGGGGGGTTATATACGCAGTATTTT.

This clonotype was recorded a few times. J is TRBJ2-3 and V is TRBV4-1; 7 positions agree with TRBD2. Germline assignment: CDR1 MGHRA and CDR2 YSYEKL. This CDR3 comprises 15 residues. V was pared by 3 bases and J by 1 base, with 4 bases of the junction left unmatched. The CDR3 reads CASSQEAGRTDTQYF. As DNA, the CDR3 is TGCGCCAGCAGCCAGGAAGCGGGGCGCACAGATACGCAGTATTTT.

This rearrangement joins TRBV9 to TRBJ2-7, with 7 bases matching TRBD2. CDR1 and CDR2 from the germline V gene are SGDLS and YYNGEE. This CDR3 comprises 15 residues. V lost 0 bases to trimming and J lost 3 bases; unmatched junction nucleotides: 6. The CDR3 DNA reads TGTGCCAGCAGCGTAGCGAGCGGGGTTAACTACGAGCAGTACTTC. Residues: CASSVASGVNYEQYF.

This clonotype has ten or more counts. The CDR3 DNA follows: TGTGCCAGCAGCTGGGGACACCCCGGGGAGCTGTTTTTT. Protein product: CASSWGHPGELFF. The chain employs TRBV5-6 and TRBJ2-2; a possible D gene is TRBD1 (6 bases). The CDR3 loop spans 13 amino acids. V was cut by 3 bases and J by 6 bases, with 9 bases left in between. Per germline, CDR1 SGHDT and CDR2 YYEEEE.

The chain employs TRBV4-1 and TRBJ2-1, with TRBD1 matching 9 bases. Trimming at V came to 3 bases and at J to 3 bases, leaving 9 bases not matched to a gene. Germline CDR1 MGHRA, CDR2 YSYEKL. This CDR3 has 17 amino acids. CDR3 DNA sequence: TGCGCCAGCAGCCAGGGGACAGGGTCAAACCTCTACAATGAGCAGTTCTTC. Encoded protein: CASSQGTGSNLYNEQFF.

The table lists this clonotype with a few counts. The chain has TRBV11-1 and TRBJ2-1; 10 nucleotides agree with TRBD2. Germline CDR1 is SGHAT and CDR2 is FQDESV (reference sequence). V trimming: 3 bases; J trimming: 2 bases; junction bases outside the gene matches: 4. The CDR3 length is 16 residues. This chain's CDR3 is CASSLLTSGAYNEQFF. CDR3 sequence (DNA): TGTGCCAGCAGCTTGTTAACTAGCGGGGCCTACAATGAGCAGTTCTTC.

This clonotype has just a few counts. This sequence joins TRBV4-3 and TRBJ2-5, with 8 bases that match TRBD1. This CDR3 has 15 amino acids. Germline V gives CDR1 LGHNA, CDR2 YSLEER. Trimming removed 1 base from V and 5 bases from J; junction bases left unmatched: 6. The CDR3 spells CASSQGQGALETQYF. The CDR3 region has the DNA TGCGCCAGCAGCCAAGGTCAGGGGGCTTTGGAGACCCAGTACTTC.

V is TRBV5-6 and J is TRBJ2-3; tentatively, D is TRBD1 or TRBD2 (6 bases each). This CDR3 has 16 residues. CDR1 and CDR2 (germline): SGHDT, YYEEEE. The V end was cut by 0 bases, the J end by 0 bases, with 11 bases between. Here the CDR3 DNA reads TGTGCCAGCAGCTTGGAGGGGGGCCGGAGCACAGATACGCAGTATTTT. This codes for CASSLEGGRSTDTQYF. The whole variable domain, filled in from reference TRBV5-6 and TRBJ2-3, reads DAGVTQSPTHLIKTRGQQVTLRCSPKSGHDTVSWYQQALGQGPQFIFQYYEEEERQRGNFPDRFSGHQFPNYSSELNVNALLLGDSALYLCASSLEGGRSTDTQYFGPGTRLTVL.

The chain has TRBV6-5 and TRBJ1-5; 7 nucleotides match TRBD1. This CDR3 has 15 residues. Germline loops: CDR1 MNHEY, CDR2 SVGAGI. Trimming took 0 bases from V and 4 from J; bases not matched to a gene: 3. The DNA of the CDR3 is TGTGCCAGCAGTTACTCGACACAGGGGAATCAGCCCCAGCATTTT. As protein: CASSYSTQGNQPQHF.

The chain links TRBV20-1 to TRBJ1-5, with TRBD1 as a possible D gene (5 bases). Trimming removed 3 bases at V and 4 bases at J, with 13 bases between. Looked up from germline, CDR1 is DFQATT and CDR2 is SNEGSKA (reference sequence). CDR3 size: 14 residues. As DNA, the CDR3 is TGCAGTGCTAGGAAGAGGGGTGAAAATCAGCCCCAGCATTTT. Translating it yields CSARKRGENQPQHF.

The V call is TRBV6-5, the J call TRBJ2-7; the D call may be TRBD1 or TRBD2 (5 bases each). Germline V CDR1 and CDR2: MNHEY, SVGAGI. V dropped 1 base and J dropped 2 bases, with 9 bases sitting between them. The CDR3 is made up of 14 amino acids. The CDR3: CASSYWDRAYEQYF. DNA for the CDR3: TGTGCCAGCAGTTACTGGGACCGAGCCTACGAGCAGTACTTC.

Concerning this clonotype: The junction differs from germline at one of its ends, possibly a read error. The chain uses TRBV20-1 and TRBJ1-1; TRBD1 agrees at 10 bases. Germline V gene lookup returns CDR1 DFQATT and CDR2 SNEGSKA (reference sequence). The CDR3 is made up of 15 amino acids. The CDR3 loop reads CSAKHRDRGPGEAFF. The CDR3 DNA is TGTAGTGCAAAACACCGGGACAGGGGCCCAGGCGAAGCTTTCTTT.

The chain joins TRBV5-1 to TRBJ2-1, with 10 bases lining up with TRBD2. The germline V gene encodes CDR1 SGHRS and CDR2 YFSETQ. The CDR3 covers 14 residues. The J segment lost 6 bases and the V segment lost 2 bases, leaving 2 bases of the junction unmatched. The CDR3 region has the DNA TGCGCCAGCAGCTTCTCTAGCGGGGGCAATGAGCAGTTCTTC. Protein product: CASSFSSGGNEQFF.

This clonotype occurred many times. V and J are TRBV27 and TRBJ2-7; no clear D gene. CDR3 length: 15 residues. Trimming took 5 bases from V and 3 from J, leaving 17 bases between them. CDR1 MNHEY and CDR2 SMNVEV come from the germline V gene (reference sequence). The CDR3 DNA sequence: TGTGCCAGCAGTCCTCAGGCCCATCCCCTCTACGAGCAGTACTTC. Its protein is CASSPQAHPLYEQYF.

This clonotype was picked up many times. V is TRBV4-3 and J is TRBJ1-1; 9 bases align to TRBD1. From germline, CDR1 is LGHNA and CDR2 YSLEER. The CDR3 has 15 residues. The V and J ends lost 2 bases and 4 bases, in that order; junction bases with no gene match: 5. The CDR3 sequence is CASSQKGQGFTEAFF. CDR3 sequence (DNA): TGCGCCAGCAGCCAAAAGGGACAGGGTTTCACTGAAGCTTTCTTT.

This clonotype appeared many times. J is TRBJ1-4 and V is TRBV7-2; the D gene is possibly TRBD1 (5 bases). The V gene lost 2 bases and the J gene lost 3 bases, with 10 bases spanning the gap. CDR1 and CDR2 (germline): SGHTA, FQGNSA. This CDR3 is 15 amino acids long. In DNA, the CDR3 is TGTGCCAGCAGCTTATGGGGGGGGGCTAATGAAAAACTGTTTTTT. It encodes CASSLWGGANEKLFF.

This clonotype was detected a few times. The chain links TRBV6-5 to TRBJ2-1; D might be TRBD2 (6 bases). With 3 bases removed from V and 0 bases from J, the gap between germline ends came to 21 bases. This CDR3 has 19 amino acids. Germline CDR1 MNHEY, CDR2 SVGAGI. Here the CDR3 DNA reads TGTGCCAGCAGTTATTTTAAGGTTGGGGGGACTCGCTCCTACAATGAGCAGTTCTTC. Translated, it gives CASSYFKVGGTRSYNEQFF.

This clonotype has just a few counts. J is TRBJ2-7 and V is TRBV12-3 or TRBV12-4; the D gene is possibly TRBD2 (5 bases). V dropped 0 bases and J dropped 7 bases, with 19 bases sitting between them. CDR3 size: 16 residues. In DNA, the CDR3 is TGTGCCAGCAGTTTAGCGCGAATCGGCCCGACGGGGGAGCAGTACTTC. Encoded protein: CASSLARIGPTGEQYF.

The genes are TRBV10-2 and TRBJ2-2; D unresolved. V was clipped by 7 bases and J by 6 bases, with 12 bases between them. The V gene's germline CDR1 is WSHSY and CDR2 SAAADI. The CDR3 extends over 13 amino acids. DNA of the CDR3: TGCGCCAGCATTGACGGGTGGTCCGGGGAGCTGTTTTTT. Residues: CASIDGWSGELFF.

V is TRBV19 and J is TRBJ1-1; maybe TRBD1 (5 bases). The CDR3 has 13 amino acids. Trimming removed 3 bases from V and 8 bases from J, with 13 bases in between. The germline V gene encodes CDR1 LNHDA and CDR2 SQIVND (reference sequence). CDR3 in amino acids: CASSIQGKAEAFF. The CDR3, as DNA: TGTGCCAGTAGTATCCAGGGTAAGGCAGAAGCTTTCTTT.